Listed here are 8 T cell receptor beta chains from one sample, sequenced in a study of T cell responses to AZD1222 COVID-19 vaccine. Profiled with immunoSEQ multiplex PCR; TCRdb holds only in-frame clones, not every one. The data contain some 97,000 clones, approximately 90% of them singletons. The material was peripheral blood, obtained on day 0 of AZD1222 vaccination. These receptors were collected from an adult in good health.

J is TRBJ1-5 and V is TRBV30; possible D gene TRBD1, 5 bases. CDR1 is GTSNPN, CDR2 SVGIG, per germline (reference sequence). V lost 5 bases and J 0 bases, leaving 14 bases between the germline ends. This CDR3 region has 15 residues. In DNA form, the CDR3 reads TGTGCCTGGTCTACAGGTGACTATAGCAATCAGCCCCAGCATTTT. The encoded protein is CAWSTGDYSNQPQHF.

This clone was observed a few times. At one of its ends the junction is not consistent with the germline gene, which may arise from a read error. The chain has TRBV13 and TRBJ2-7; weak D call: TRBD2 (5 bases). This CDR3 spans 15 amino acids. Germline V CDR1 and CDR2: PRHDT, FYEKMQ (reference sequence). CDR3 sequence (DNA): TGTGCCAGCAGCTACCGGGCCCCTAGCCGCCGGGGAAAAAACTTC. Translation gives CASSYRAPSRRGKNF.

The gene calls are TRBV7-2 and TRBJ2-7; D is undetermined. Germline CDR1 SGHTA, CDR2 FQGNSA. Trimming pared 2 bases from V and 2 bases from J, leaving 10 bases between. The length of the CDR3 is 14 residues. The CDR3 region is CASSLSGPPYEQYF. The CDR3 DNA is TGTGCCAGCAGCTTATCAGGACCTCCCTACGAGCAGTACTTC.

The rearrangement uses TRBV5-1 and TRBJ1-1, with D unresolved. CDR3 length equals 14 residues. Germline V gene data show CDR1 as SGHRS and CDR2 as YFSETQ. Trimming removed 2 bases at V and 1 base at J, with 9 bases between. The CDR3 protein is CASSFGSGNTEAFF. CDR3 sequence (DNA): TGCGCCAGCAGCTTCGGGTCAGGGAACACTGAAGCTTTCTTT.

This clone was picked up one time. The gene calls are TRBV7-6 and TRBJ1-4, with TRBD1 as a possible D gene (6 bases). V dropped 3 bases and J dropped 5 bases, with 13 bases sitting between them. CDR3 length equals 15 residues. CDR1 SGHVS and CDR2 FNYEAQ come from the germline V gene. CDR3: CASSFGSGTNEKLFF. As DNA, the CDR3 is TGTGCCAGCAGCTTCGGAAGCGGGACAAATGAAAAACTGTTTTTT. The whole variable domain, remainder taken from reference TRBV7-6 and TRBJ1-4, is GAGVSQSPRYKVTKRGQDVALRCDPISGHVSLYWYRQALGQGPEFLTYFNYEAQQDKSGLPNDRFSAERPEGSISTLTIQRTEQRDSAMYRCASSFGSGTNEKLFFGSGTQLSVL.

The chain links TRBV29-1 to TRBJ1-2; the match to TRBD1 covers 8 bases. Unmatched junction bases numbered 8, after V lost 0 bases and J lost 8 bases. In germline, CDR1 is SQVTM, CDR2 ANQGSEA. The CDR3 spans 14 residues. The chain's CDR3 is CSVEDSDRGRGYTF. The CDR3 coding sequence is TGCAGCGTTGAAGATTCAGACAGGGGCAGGGGCTACACCTTC.

This clone was counted a single time. The V gene is TRBV11-3, the J gene TRBJ2-3, with D tentatively TRBD1 or TRBD2 (6 bases each). The CDR3 has 15 residues. CDR1 SGHNT and CDR2 YENEEA come from the germline V gene. Trimming left V 5 bases short and J 4 bases short, with 16 bases between. The chain's CDR3 is CASSPSGAHPDTQYF. In DNA, the CDR3 is TGTGCCAGCAGCCCCTCGGGGGCCCACCCAGATACGCAGTATTTT. The full variable domain, in which reference TRBV11-3 and TRBJ2-3 provide the parts outside the CDR3, is EAGVVQSPRYKIIEKKQPVAFWCNPISGHNTLYWYLQNLGQGPELLIRYENEEAVDDSQLPKDRFSAERLKGVDSTLKIQPAELGDSAVYLCASSPSGAHPDTQYFGPGTRLTVL.

Here the CDR3 reads CASSQDILRERGGYTF. In nucleotides, the CDR3 is TGCGCCAGCAGCCAAGATATCCTCAGGGAACGGGGCGGCTACACCTTC. V and J are TRBV4-3 and TRBJ1-2; a possible D gene is TRBD1 (5 bases). Trimming removed 0 bases from V and 8 bases from J, with 19 bases in between. CDR3 length: 16 residues. Germline CDR1 and CDR2: LGHNA and YSLEER.